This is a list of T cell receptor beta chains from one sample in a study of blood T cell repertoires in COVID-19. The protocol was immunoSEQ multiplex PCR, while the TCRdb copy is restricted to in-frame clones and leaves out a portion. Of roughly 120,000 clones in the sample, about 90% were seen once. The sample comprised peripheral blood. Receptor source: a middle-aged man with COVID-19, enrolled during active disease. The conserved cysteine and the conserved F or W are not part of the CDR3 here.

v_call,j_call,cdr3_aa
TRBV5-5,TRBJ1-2,ASSLTGQTNGGYT
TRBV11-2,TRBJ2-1,ASSWGTSGRILYNEQF
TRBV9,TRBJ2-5,ASSVDPGGETQY
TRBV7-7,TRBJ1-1,ASPLDRGDAEAF
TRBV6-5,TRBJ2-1,ASSRGSLSANEQF
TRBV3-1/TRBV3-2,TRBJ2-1,ASSPLLAGGPGNEQF
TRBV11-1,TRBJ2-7,ASSPGGFYEQY
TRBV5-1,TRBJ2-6,ASRLTGTEPKGANVLT
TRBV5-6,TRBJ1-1,ASSPSWAGSTEAF
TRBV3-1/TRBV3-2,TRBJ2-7,ASSQSAAGGFYEQY
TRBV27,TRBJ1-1,ASSLSARASTEAF
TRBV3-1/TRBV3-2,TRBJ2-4,ASSQGRKHGGKNIQY
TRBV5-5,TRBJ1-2,ASSLVAGHDGYT
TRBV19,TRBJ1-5,ASSIYQRNQPQH
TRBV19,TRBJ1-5,ASSDRVNQPQH
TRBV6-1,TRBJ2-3,ASSEAHGARTQY
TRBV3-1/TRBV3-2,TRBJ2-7,ASSQVESTVKY
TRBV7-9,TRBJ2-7,ASSPLGQGDHEQY
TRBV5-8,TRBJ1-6,ASSRTRGGWNSPLH
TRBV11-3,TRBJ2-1,ASSLDGPSGSLSYNEQF
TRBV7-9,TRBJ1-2,ASSPTGGGYT
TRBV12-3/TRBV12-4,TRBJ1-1,ASDRDTEAF
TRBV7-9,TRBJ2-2,ASSLRAGANPGELF
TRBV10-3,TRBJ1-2,AISEGQQANYGYT
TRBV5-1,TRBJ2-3,ASSLAQQTTDTQY
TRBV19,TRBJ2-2,ATRILVGGTGELF
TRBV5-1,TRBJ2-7,ASSSDRVAYEQY
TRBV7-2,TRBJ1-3,ASSLGGVGNTIY
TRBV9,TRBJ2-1,ASSTGTGSYNEQF
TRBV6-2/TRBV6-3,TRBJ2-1,ASSSGLAGNTYEQF
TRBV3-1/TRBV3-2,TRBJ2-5,ASSPGGGDETQY
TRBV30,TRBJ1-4,AWSTANEKLF
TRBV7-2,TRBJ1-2,ASSLEARGQGYT
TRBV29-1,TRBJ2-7,SATGRVGPPYEQY
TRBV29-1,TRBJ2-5,SVGQGGKTQY
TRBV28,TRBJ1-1,ASSLPVGGTEAF
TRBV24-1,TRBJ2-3,ATSPRTSGSTDTQY
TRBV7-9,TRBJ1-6,ASSRGQGGNSPLH
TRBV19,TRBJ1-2,ASTQTGWENGYT
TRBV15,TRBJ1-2,ATSRADRGYGYT